The rows below give T cell receptor beta chains drawn from one sample of a study of blood T cell repertoires in COVID-19. TCRdb's copy holds only in-frame clones and misses some; the assay was immunoSEQ multiplex PCR. Of some 250,000 clones in the sample, about nine tenths are singletons; the top ten hold almost 4%. The sample taken for sequencing was PBMCs or T cells enriched from blood (not recorded which). Source of these receptors: a woman aged 25 to 39 with acute COVID-19. Each CDR3 is given with its conserved first and last residue. D genes are given only for firm matches. For some rows the clone size is stated as once, few or many, or as a class when expanded; others skip it.

cdr3_nt,cdr3_aa,clone_size,d_call,v_call,j_call
TGTGCCTGGAGTGGAGGGGGAGGGTCACCCCTCCACTTT,CAWSGGGGSPLHF,.,.,TRBV30,TRBJ1-6
TGTGCCAGCTCACCACCCGGGGGAGAAAGAGAGACCCAGTACTTC,CASSPPGGERETQYF,.,.,TRBV18,TRBJ2-5
TGCGCCAGCAGCCCGTCGGGGACTGAAGCTTTCTTT,CASSPSGTEAFF,.,.,TRBV10-1,TRBJ1-1
TGTGCCAGCTCACCAGCGAGTACCAGGGTGTCGCAGTACTTC,CASSPASTRVSQYF,.,.,TRBV18,TRBJ2-7
TGTGCCAGCAGCTTAGGCAGGGCCGGGGAGCTGTTTTTT,CASSLGRAGELFF,.,.,TRBV11-2,TRBJ2-2
TGTGCCAGCAGCTTAGGGCGGGGAAACACCATATATTTT,CASSLGRGNTIYF,.,.,TRBV7-8,TRBJ1-3
TGTGCCATCAGTGAGTCGACAGGGCTTGGCTACACCTTC,CAISESTGLGYTF,.,TRBD1,TRBV10-3,TRBJ1-2
TGTGCCAGCTCACCAGGAGGCGGGGGGGCTCAAGAGCAGTACTTC,CASSPGGGGAQEQYF,.,TRBD2,TRBV18,TRBJ2-7
TGTGCCACCAGCAGAGATGACAGGTACGATGAAAAACTGTTTTTT,CATSRDDRYDEKLFF,.,.,TRBV15,TRBJ1-4
TGTGCCAGCAGTTTCGGTCCGCCTAGAAACACTGAAGCTTTCTTT,CASSFGPPRNTEAFF,.,.,TRBV27,TRBJ1-1
TGCGCCAGCAGCCTGGGGGCCGACACTGAAGCTTTCTTT,CASSLGADTEAFF,once,.,TRBV5-1,TRBJ1-1
TGTGCCAGCAGTGAAAATCCCCTTTATGGCTACACCTTC,CASSENPLYGYTF,.,.,TRBV2,TRBJ1-2
TGTGCCAGCAGCTTGGGAGGAATTAGCAATCAGCCCCAGCATTTT,CASSLGGISNQPQHF,few,.,TRBV5-6,TRBJ1-5
TGTGCCAGCAGCACCCAGGACAGGCCCAACACTGAAGCTTTCTTT,CASSTQDRPNTEAFF,.,TRBD1,TRBV9,TRBJ1-1
TGTGCCAGTAGTATAGGGGCGCCGAACACTGAAGCTTTCTTT,CASSIGAPNTEAFF,.,.,TRBV19,TRBJ1-1
TGCAGCGTTTTCAGGGCCCCCCTTTACACTGAAGCTTTCTTT,CSVFRAPLYTEAFF,once,.,TRBV29-1,TRBJ1-1
TGTGCCAGCAGTGGAATACTCTCCTACGAGCAGTACTTC,CASSGILSYEQYF,.,.,TRBV2,TRBJ2-7
TGCGCCAGCAGCCAACTAGTGGACTCACCCCTCCACTTT,CASSQLVDSPLHF,.,.,TRBV10-1,TRBJ1-6
TGTGCCAGCAGCTTAAATGGCAGATCCTCTGGAAACACCATATATTTT,CASSLNGRSSGNTIYF,.,.,TRBV7-8,TRBJ1-3
TGTGCCAGCAGTGAGACAGGGGGGAGCACTGAAGCTTTCTTT,CASSETGGSTEAFF,.,TRBD1,TRBV25-1,TRBJ1-1
TGTGCCAGCAGCCCACCCGGACAGATGAACACTGAAGCTTTCTTT,CASSPPGQMNTEAFF,.,.,TRBV28,TRBJ1-1
TGTGCCTGGAGTGTCACGGGGGGGCAGGAGACCCAGTACTTC,CAWSVTGGQETQYF,.,TRBD2,TRBV30,TRBJ2-5
TGTGCCAGCAGCTTTGGGGGGAGCTCCTACGAGCAGTACTTC,CASSFGGSSYEQYF,.,.,TRBV7-8,TRBJ2-7
TGTGCCAGTAGTAGTCAGGGGGCGACTGAAGCTTTCTTT,CASSSQGATEAFF,.,TRBD1,TRBV19,TRBJ1-1
TGTGCCACCACGGTGGGGACAGTGAACACTGAAGCTTTCTTT,CATTVGTVNTEAFF,few,TRBD1,TRBV19,TRBJ1-1
TGTGCCAGCAGCGTAGCTAGAACAGGATCCTTCTCTGGGGCCAACGTCCTGACTTTC,CASSVARTGSFSGANVLTF,.,.,TRBV9,TRBJ2-6
TGTGCCTGGAGCCCACTATTACCCGGGACAGGGGGTTCACCCCTCCACTTT,CAWSPLLPGTGGSPLHF,.,TRBD1,TRBV30,TRBJ1-6
TGTGCCAGCAGTGCTTGGGACAGGGGAACTGAAGCTTTCTTT,CASSAWDRGTEAFF,.,TRBD1,TRBV25-1,TRBJ1-1
TGCGCCAGCAGCCAAGATGGCCAAAGCACAGATACGCAGTATTTT,CASSQDGQSTDTQYF,.,.,TRBV4-3,TRBJ2-3
TGCAGCGTCGGACTAGCGGGGTCCTCAGATACGCAGTATTTT,CSVGLAGSSDTQYF,.,TRBD2,TRBV29-1,TRBJ2-3